The 27 T cell receptor beta chains below were found in one sample sequenced in a study of identical twins. TCRdb reprocessed the 5' RACE reads via MiXCR and lists one record per CDR3 protein. Found here are some 590,000 distinct CDR3 sequences, 9.5% to 10% of them singletons; the top ten hold roughly 3.2%. The sample was also reused in another study, on yellow fever vaccine responses in identical twins.

The sample consisted of PBMCs. These receptors all come from a woman between 18 and 30 years old in good health.

This chain uses TRBV7-8 with TRBJ2-3; TRBD2 is a possible D gene (5 bases). The CDR3 length is 14 residues. The V end lost 5 bases, the J end lost 3 bases, and 12 bases lay between the germline ends. The germline CDR1 and CDR2 sequences are SGHVS and FQNEAQ. CDR3 DNA: TGTGCCAGCAGCCCCTGGCCGGGGACAGATACGCAGTATTTT. Translated, it gives CASSPWPGTDTQYF.

This clonotype was counted many times. V and J are TRBV6-5 and TRBJ1-1; a possible D gene is TRBD1 (5 bases). Germline-derived CDR1 and CDR2 are MNHEY and SVGAGI. V was clipped by 4 bases and J by 2 bases, with 8 bases between them. This CDR3 has 13 residues. CDR3 loop: CASSWGVNTEAFF. The CDR3 DNA follows: TGTGCCAGCAGTTGGGGGGTTAACACTGAAGCTTTCTTT.

The chain recombines TRBV6-2 or TRBV6-3 with TRBJ1-1, with D perhaps TRBD1 (5 bases). CDR1 is MNHEY, CDR2 SVGEGT, per germline. This CDR3 spans 14 amino acids. Trimming cost V 6 bases and J 0 bases, with 11 bases left between them. Here the CDR3 reads CASSHRDLNTEAFF. The CDR3 DNA sequence: TGTGCCAGCAGCCACCGGGACTTGAACACTGAAGCTTTCTTT.

This clonotype was counted a few times. The chain combines TRBV12-3 or TRBV12-4 with TRBJ1-5; TRBD1 is a possible D gene (5 bases). The CDR3 runs 16 residues. The V end was cut by 5 bases, the J end by 1 base, with 15 bases between. CDR3: CASSPEMGRSNQPQHF. In nucleotides, the CDR3 is TGTGCCAGCAGTCCCGAAATGGGACGGAGCAATCAGCCCCAGCATTTT.

This clonotype was observed at least ten times. The V gene is TRBV20-1, the J gene TRBJ2-7; tentatively, D is TRBD1 or TRBD2 (5 bases each). Per the germline V gene, CDR1 is DFQATT and CDR2 is SNEGSKA (reference sequence). This CDR3 is 13 amino acids long. Trimming took 8 bases from V and 6 from J, leaving 20 bases between them. This chain's CDR3 is CSPYTGTSIEQYF. The DNA for the CDR3 is TGCAGTCCTTACACCGGGACCTCAATCGAGCAGTACTTC.

This clonotype was seen a few times. This chain uses TRBV11-2 with TRBJ2-6; perhaps TRBD2 as D (5 bases). Trimming removed 5 bases from V and 4 bases from J, with 15 bases in between. Germline CDR1 is SGHAT and CDR2 is FQNNGV. The CDR3 spans 16 residues. CDR3 region: CASSQRSTIGANVLTF. For the CDR3, the DNA is TGTGCCAGCAGCCAGCGGTCCACAATAGGGGCCAACGTCCTGACTTTC.

This clonotype was recorded a few times. This sequence joins TRBV9 and TRBJ2-5; weak D call: TRBD1 (7 bases). CDR3 length: 15 amino acids. Germline CDR1 and CDR2: SGDLS and YYNGEE. V shed 3 bases and J shed 1 base, with 13 bases lying between them. CDR3 nucleotides: TGTGCCAGCAGCGCCTCCAGGGGGGTCCAAGAGACCCAGTACTTC. It codes for CASSASRGVQETQYF.

V gene TRBV7-9 combines with J gene TRBJ1-2; TRBD1 agrees at 7 bases. V was clipped by 6 bases and J by 5 bases; unmatched bases: 9. The CDR3 contains 14 residues. Germline CDR1 reads SEHNR; CDR2 reads FQNEAQ (reference sequence). The CDR3 coding sequence is TGTGCCAGCAGAAGACAGGGCGAAGGATATGGCTACACCTTC. This sequence encodes CASRRQGEGYGYTF. The variable domain in full, completed from reference TRBV7-9 and TRBJ1-2, reads DTGVSQNPRHKITKRGQNVTFRCDPISEHNRLYWYRQTLGQGPEFLTYFQNEAQLEKSRLLSDRFSAERPKGSFSTLEIQRTEQGDSAMYLCASRRQGEGYGYTFGSGTRLTVV.

This clonotype was counted ten times or more. The chain couples TRBV25-1 to TRBJ2-7, with D possibly called TRBD1 or TRBD2 (5 bases each). Trimming removed 5 bases at V and 7 bases at J, with 15 bases between. This CDR3 has 13 residues. Germline V lookup: CDR1 MGHDK, CDR2 SYGVNS. CDR3 sequence: CASSHRDLGEQYF. The DNA of the CDR3 is TGTGCCAGCAGTCACCGGGACCTCGGGGAGCAGTACTTC.

There are many counts of this clonotype. The V call is TRBV12-3 or TRBV12-4, the J call TRBJ1-4; D gene ambiguous. The CDR3 spans 13 residues. The V end lost 5 bases, the J end lost 8 bases, and 12 bases lay between the germline ends. In nucleotides, the CDR3 is TGTGCCAGCAGTCCCAGGCCCGAAGAAAAACTGTTTTTT. Translation gives CASSPRPEEKLFF.

The table lists this clonotype with many counts. The chain's CDR3 is CSVLGDRDYEQYF. CDR3 DNA: TGCAGCGTTTTGGGCGACAGGGACTACGAGCAGTACTTC. The gene calls are TRBV29-1 and TRBJ2-7; 7 bases are a match to TRBD1. Per the germline V gene, CDR1 is SQVTM and CDR2 is ANQGSEA. The CDR3 is made up of 13 amino acids. V gave up 5 bases and J gave up 3 bases; unmatched junction bases: 7.

A few counts support this clonotype. The chain carries TRBV3-1 and TRBJ2-1; D ambiguous. The V and J ends lost 0 bases and 13 bases respectively, with 7 bases between them. CDR1 is LGHDT and CDR2 is YNNKEL in the germline V gene (reference sequence). This CDR3 has 11 amino acids. The DNA for the CDR3 is TGTGCCAGCAGCCAAGATCAGGACCAGTTCTTC. It is translated as CASSQDQDQFF.

This clonotype has just a few counts. The V and J genes are TRBV12-3 or TRBV12-4 and TRBJ2-7; D is unresolved. V was clipped by 2 bases and J by 6 bases, with 14 bases between them. This CDR3 has 14 residues. The CDR3 nucleotides are TGTGCCAGCAGTTTACCGGGCAACCTAGGCGAGCAGTACTTC. Its protein is CASSLPGNLGEQYF.

This clonotype was counted between two and nine times. V usage is TRBV7-2 and J usage is TRBJ2-4; TRBD1 agrees at 10 bases. Germline V gene lookup returns CDR1 SGHTA and CDR2 FQGNSA. The junction had 11 bases not matched to a gene; V was cut back by 5 bases and J by 4 bases. The CDR3 extends over 17 amino acids. CDR3 in amino acids: CASSPRVGTGEKNIQYF. CDR3 DNA sequence: TGTGCCAGCAGCCCGCGCGTGGGGACAGGGGAGAAAAACATTCAGTACTTC.

Here the CDR3 reads CSALRMGLAGVMRSYNEQFF. The CDR3 DNA follows: TGCAGCGCCTTGCGTATGGGTCTAGCGGGAGTAATGAGGTCCTACAATGAGCAGTTCTTC. The chain carries TRBV29-1 and TRBJ2-1; 10 nucleotides match TRBD2. The CDR3 extends over 20 amino acids. J was trimmed by 1 base and V by 7 bases; bases with no gene match: 22. The germline V gene encodes CDR1 SQVTM and CDR2 ANQGSEA.

The sample holds many counts of this clonotype. CDR3 sequence reads: CASTTPNTGELFF. In nucleotides, the CDR3 is TGTGCCAGCACGACTCCGAACACCGGGGAGCTGTTTTTT. The V gene is TRBV28, the J gene TRBJ2-2; D gene ambiguous. The V gene lost 7 bases and the J gene lost 0 bases, with 6 bases spanning the gap. Germline V gene sequence: CDR1 MDHEN, CDR2 SYDVKM. This CDR3 is 13 amino acids long. The whole variable domain, filled in from reference TRBV28 and TRBJ2-2, reads DVKVTQSSRYLVKRTGEKVFLECVQDMDHENMFWYRQDPGLGLRLIYFSYDVKMKEKGDIPEGYSVSREKKERFSLILESASTNQTSMYLCASTTPNTGELFFGEGSRLTVL.

This clonotype was observed at least ten times. The chain couples TRBV12-3 or TRBV12-4 to TRBJ2-3; 7 bases match TRBD2. Trimming removed 4 bases from V and 1 base from J; junction bases left unmatched: 5. This CDR3 has 15 amino acids. The CDR3 loop reads CASSSQRGRTDTQYF. In nucleotides, the CDR3 is TGTGCCAGCAGTTCTCAGCGGGGACGCACAGATACGCAGTATTTT.

This chain uses TRBV6-1 with TRBJ2-7, with 7 bases matching TRBD1. The germline CDR1 and CDR2 sequences are MNHNS and SASEGT. This CDR3 spans 15 amino acids. The V gene end was trimmed by 6 bases and the J gene end by 3 bases; junction bases not matched to a gene: 11. The CDR3 DNA is TGTGCCAGCAGCAAAACAGGGGAAAATCTCTACGAGCAGTACTTC. Protein product: CASSKTGENLYEQYF.

This clonotype was picked up many times. V and J are TRBV12-3 or TRBV12-4 and TRBJ2-3, with D unclear. V was pared by 5 bases and J by 0 bases, with 9 bases between. CDR3 size: 14 residues. CDR3: CASSPLTSTDTQYF. DNA of the CDR3: TGTGCCAGCAGTCCCCTGACTAGCACAGATACGCAGTATTTT.

This clonotype was counted only a few times. The chain employs TRBV7-8 and TRBJ2-5, with TRBD2 matching over 10 bases. The length of the CDR3 is 14 residues. With V trimmed by 5 bases and J by 4 bases, 4 bases remained unmatched. Looked up from germline, CDR1 is SGHVS and CDR2 is FQNEAQ. The CDR3 region is CASSLLAGLETQYF. The CDR3 DNA reads as TGTGCCAGCAGCCTACTAGCGGGGTTAGAGACCCAGTACTTC.

This clonotype was counted a few times. The rearrangement uses TRBV29-1 and TRBJ2-7, with a tentative D call TRBD2 (6 bases). This CDR3 is built from 11 residues. The V gene lost 3 bases and the J gene lost 4 bases, with 7 bases spanning the gap. The germline gives CDR1 SQVTM, CDR2 ANQGSEA. This CDR3 reads CSVDGGYEQYF. As DNA, the CDR3 is TGCAGCGTTGATGGGGGGTACGAGCAGTACTTC.

The chain uses TRBV2 and TRBJ1-3, with 7 nucleotides matching TRBD1. The CDR3 length is 15 residues. V lost 8 bases, J lost 0 bases, and 7 bases stayed unmatched. Per the germline V gene, CDR1 is SNHLY and CDR2 is FYNNEI. DNA for the CDR3: TGTGCCAGCGGTCGGGACAGACCCTCTGGAAACACCATATATTTT. As protein: CASGRDRPSGNTIYF.

The genes are TRBV20-1 and TRBJ1-4; D is ambiguous. V lost 4 bases and J 0 bases, leaving 6 bases between the germline ends. The CDR3 contains 13 residues. CDR1 and CDR2 from the germline V gene are DFQATT and SNEGSKA (reference sequence). The CDR3 nucleotides are TGCAGTGCTACACCCGCAACTAATGAAAAACTGTTTTTT. Its protein is CSATPATNEKLFF.

The genes are TRBV6-6 and TRBJ1-1; D not resolved. The V end lost 6 bases, the J end lost 4 bases, and 9 bases lay between the germline ends. The CDR3 has 12 residues. Germline CDR1 reads MNHNY; CDR2 reads SVGAGI (reference sequence). CDR3 DNA: TGTGCCAGCAGCTCAGCACGCACTGAAGCTTTCTTT. Translating it yields CASSSARTEAFF.

Only a few counts were recorded for this clonotype. This chain joins TRBV12-3 or TRBV12-4 and TRBJ2-1; D is unclear. The CDR3 is made up of 13 amino acids. V was pared by 7 bases and J by 10 bases, with 17 bases between. The CDR3 spells CASTLGKEREQFF. The CDR3 nucleotides read TGTGCCAGCACCCTCGGAAAGGAAAGGGAGCAGTTCTTC.

At least ten counts were recorded for this clonotype. This chain uses TRBV12-3 or TRBV12-4 with TRBJ2-1; 8 bases line up with TRBD1. This CDR3 comprises 16 residues. V trimming: 5 bases; J trimming: 5 bases; junction bases outside the gene matches: 11. The CDR3 region has the DNA TGTGCCAGCAGTCCCACCGCCGTACAGGGGGACAATGAGCAGTTCTTC. Protein sequence: CASSPTAVQGDNEQFF.

The chain couples TRBV15 to TRBJ2-3; D not certain. Germline V gives CDR1 LNHNV, CDR2 YYDKDF (reference sequence). The V and J ends lost 0 bases and 2 bases respectively, with 9 bases between them. This CDR3 contains 15 residues. The CDR3 DNA follows: TGTGCCACCAGCAGAGACCGTACTACCACAGATACGCAGTATTTT. Translating gives CATSRDRTTTDTQYF.